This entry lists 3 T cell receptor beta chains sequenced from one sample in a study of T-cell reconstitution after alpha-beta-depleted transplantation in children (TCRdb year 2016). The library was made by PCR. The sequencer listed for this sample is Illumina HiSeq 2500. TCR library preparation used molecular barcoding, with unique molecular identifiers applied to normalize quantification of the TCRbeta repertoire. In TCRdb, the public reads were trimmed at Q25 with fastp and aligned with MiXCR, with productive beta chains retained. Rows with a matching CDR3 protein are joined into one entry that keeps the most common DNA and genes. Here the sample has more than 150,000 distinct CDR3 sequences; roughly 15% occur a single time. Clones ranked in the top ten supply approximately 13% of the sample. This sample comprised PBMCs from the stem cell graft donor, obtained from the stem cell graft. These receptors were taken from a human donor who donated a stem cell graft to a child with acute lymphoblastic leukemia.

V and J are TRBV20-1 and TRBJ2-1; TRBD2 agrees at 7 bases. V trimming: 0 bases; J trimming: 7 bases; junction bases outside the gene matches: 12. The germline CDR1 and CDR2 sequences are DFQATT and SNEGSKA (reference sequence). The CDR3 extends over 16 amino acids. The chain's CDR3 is CSARDARRENVNEQFF. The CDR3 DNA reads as TGCAGTGCTAGAGACGCGCGGCGGGAGAACGTAAATGAGCAGTTCTTC.

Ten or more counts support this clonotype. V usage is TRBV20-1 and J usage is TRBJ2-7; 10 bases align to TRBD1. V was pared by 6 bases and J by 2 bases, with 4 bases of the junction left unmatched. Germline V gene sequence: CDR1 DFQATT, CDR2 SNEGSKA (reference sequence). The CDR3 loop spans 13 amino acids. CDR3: CSASGQGTYEQYF. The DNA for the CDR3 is TGCAGTGCATCGGGACAGGGGACCTACGAGCAGTACTTC.

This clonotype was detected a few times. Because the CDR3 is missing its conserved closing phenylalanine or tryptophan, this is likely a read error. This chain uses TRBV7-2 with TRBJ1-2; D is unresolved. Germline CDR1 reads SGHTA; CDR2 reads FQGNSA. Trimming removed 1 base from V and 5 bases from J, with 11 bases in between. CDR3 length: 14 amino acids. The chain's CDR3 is CASSLVSGEYGYTL. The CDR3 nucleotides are TGTGCCAGCAGCTTAGTTAGTGGGGAATATGGCTACACCTTA.